These 22 T cell receptor beta chains originate from one sample sequenced in a study of shared clonotypes between healthy human individuals. This table comes from immunoSEQ multiplex PCR, and its TCRdb copy is limited to in-frame clones, with some not included. The table has 600,000 or so clones, about 95% seen once. In the naive CD8 group, cells lacked CD45RO and were positively selected for CCR7, so terminally differentiated effector memory CD45RA+ cells were left out. The source material was naive CD8+ T cells sorted from blood. The receptors were gathered from a woman in her thirties in good health.

The V and J genes are TRBV28 and TRBJ1-3; D not certain. This CDR3 comprises 13 residues. Germline lookup yields CDR1 MDHEN and CDR2 SYDVKM. Trimming took off 4 bases at V and 0 bases at J, with 4 bases between the two ends. The CDR3 loop is CASSYSSGNTIYF. CDR3 DNA sequence: TGTGCCAGCAGTTACTCCTCTGGAAACACCATATATTTT.

The chain couples TRBV15 to TRBJ1-5; D gene ambiguous. The CDR3 contains 16 residues. In germline, CDR1 is LNHNV, CDR2 YYDKDF (reference sequence). V was cut by 3 bases and J by 6 bases, with 18 bases left in between. The CDR3 loop is CATSSTELIALQPQHF. The CDR3 bases are TGTGCCACCAGCAGCACAGAGTTGATAGCACTTCAGCCCCAGCATTTT.

This chain joins TRBV4-1 and TRBJ1-1; tentative D call: TRBD1 (5 bases). V was shortened by 4 bases and J by 1 base, with 16 bases between the two germline ends. The germline CDR1 and CDR2 sequences are MGHRA and YSYEKL. CDR3 length: 16 amino acids. The CDR3 is CASSRRVSSENTEAFF. The CDR3 DNA reads TGCGCCAGCAGCCGCAGGGTTTCGTCGGAGAACACTGAAGCTTTCTTT.

CDR3 amino acids: CASSLLSDYNEQFF. The CDR3 DNA reads TGTGCCAGCAGCTTATTGTCTGACTACAATGAGCAGTTCTTC. The chain employs TRBV11-2 and TRBJ2-1, with no clear D. Trimming stripped 2 bases from V and 3 bases from J, with 8 bases between. Germline V gives CDR1 SGHAT, CDR2 FQNNGV. CDR3 length equals 14 residues.

The chain uses TRBV7-8 and TRBJ2-3, with TRBD2 as a possible D gene (6 bases). CDR3 length equals 17 residues. CDR1 is SGHVS and CDR2 is FQNEAQ in the germline V gene. V dropped 1 base and J dropped 1 base, with 15 bases sitting between them. DNA of the CDR3: TGTGCCAGCAGCTTAGTCTCCCGGGGGACTGGCACAGATACGCAGTATTTT. Translation gives CASSLVSRGTGTDTQYF.

This chain connects TRBV19 to TRBJ2-7, with 7 positions matching TRBD2. This CDR3 spans 13 amino acids. CDR1 and CDR2 from the germline V gene are LNHDA and SQIVND (reference sequence). With V trimmed by 5 bases and J by 4 bases, 5 bases remained unmatched. CDR3 amino acids: CASSGASGYEQYF. CDR3 nucleotides: TGTGCCAGTAGTGGGGCTAGCGGATACGAGCAGTACTTC.

This chain joins TRBV7-8 and TRBJ2-3, with 8 bases identical to TRBD2. Germline CDR1 SGHVS, CDR2 FQNEAQ. The CDR3 runs 16 residues. The V and J ends lost 5 bases and 5 bases, in that order; junction bases with no gene match: 12. CDR3 sequence: CASSPGLAGMLDTQYF. The CDR3 nucleotides read TGTGCCAGCAGCCCAGGACTAGCAGGGATGTTAGATACGCAGTATTTT.

The chain carries TRBV18 and TRBJ2-1, with D perhaps matching TRBD1 (7 bases). CDR3 size: 16 residues. Trimming stripped 5 bases from V and 6 bases from J, with 20 bases between. From germline, CDR1 is KGHSH and CDR2 LQKENI. DNA of the CDR3: TGTGCCAGCTCATTGCCCGGGACAGTGGGGGGCAATGAGCAGTTCTTC. Translated: CASSLPGTVGGNEQFF.

The chain couples TRBV4-2 to TRBJ1-5, with 10 bases that match TRBD1. The CDR3 extends over 16 amino acids. Germline V lookup: CDR1 LGHNA, CDR2 YNFKEQ. V trimming: 0 bases; J trimming: 5 bases; junction bases outside the gene matches: 4. The CDR3 is CASSQEDRGTYQPQHF. CDR3 bases: TGTGCCAGCAGCCAAGAGGACAGGGGGACTTATCAGCCCCAGCATTTT.

The table lists this clone with a count of one. The rearrangement links TRBV27 to TRBJ1-1; a possible D gene is TRBD1 (6 bases). The V gene's germline CDR1 is MNHEY and CDR2 SMNVEV (reference sequence). Trimming removed 5 bases at V and 0 bases at J, with 13 bases between. CDR3 length: 15 amino acids. CDR3 loop: CASSLRGEMNTEAFF. CDR3 sequence (DNA): TGTGCCAGCAGTCTCAGGGGTGAAATGAACACTGAAGCTTTCTTT.

The chain links TRBV6-6 to TRBJ2-1; D remains ambiguous. The CDR3 sequence is 16 residues long. Germline V gives CDR1 MNHNY, CDR2 SVGAGI (reference sequence). Trimming cost V 7 bases and J 4 bases, with 20 bases left between them. The CDR3 nucleotides are TGTGCCAGCACCCTCGACGGACCAGGAAAATACAATGAGCAGTTCTTC. Translating it yields CASTLDGPGKYNEQFF.

V and J are TRBV7-8 and TRBJ2-1; 9 nucleotides line up with TRBD2. CDR3 length equals 17 residues. V dropped 1 base and J dropped 6; count of bases not matched to a gene: 10. Germline V CDR1 and CDR2: SGHVS, FQNEAQ. The CDR3 protein is CASSLVGSSGMGNEQFF. CDR3 nucleotide sequence: TGTGCCAGCAGCTTAGTAGGGTCTAGCGGGATGGGCAATGAGCAGTTCTTC.

The rearrangement joins TRBV10-3 to TRBJ2-1, with TRBD2 matching over 16 bases. The CDR3 spans 19 residues. Germline assignment: CDR1 ENHRY and CDR2 SYGVKD. J was trimmed by 5 bases and V by 6 bases; bases with no gene match: 13. The CDR3 DNA sequence: TGTGCCATCAGGAACTCCGGGACTAGCGGGAGGGTGTGGGACAATGAGCAGTTCTTC. The encoded protein is CAIRNSGTSGRVWDNEQFF.

V and J are TRBV11-3 and TRBJ2-5; D unresolved. TRBJ2-7 matches the DNA end more closely, so the J call is doubtful. The germline CDR1 and CDR2 sequences are SGHNT and YENEEA. The CDR3 totals 12 residues. The CDR3 DNA sequence: TGTGCCAGCAGCTTAGGCGCCTACGAGCAGTACTTC. Translated: CASSLGAYEQYF.

The V and J genes are TRBV5-4 and TRBJ2-3; D is uncertain. Trimming removed 4 bases at V and 7 bases at J, with 13 bases between. In germline, CDR1 is SGHNT, CDR2 YYREEE (reference sequence). The CDR3 length is 13 residues. CDR3 sequence (DNA): TGTGCCAGCAGCCCCGCCCCTAGTAATACGCAGTATTTT. This gives the protein CASSPAPSNTQYF.

This clone showed up just once. CDR3 coding DNA: TGTGCCAGCAGTGTCCCAGGGCGGGTAGCGGGCGAGCAGTACTTC. This sequence encodes CASSVPGRVAGEQYF. The chain joins TRBV7-9 to TRBJ2-7, with 7 bases aligning to TRBD2. Trimming at V came to 6 bases and at J to 6 bases, leaving 14 bases not matched to a gene. This CDR3 has 15 amino acids. Germline V gives CDR1 SEHNR, CDR2 FQNEAQ (reference sequence).

The chain uses TRBV5-1 and TRBJ2-1, with TRBD1 matching over 8 bases. V was clipped by 0 bases and J by 8 bases; unmatched bases: 4. The germline CDR1 and CDR2 sequences are SGHRS and YFSETQ. This CDR3 comprises 14 residues. CDR3 nucleotides: TGCGCCAGCAGCTTGGCAGGGGGCTGGGATGAGCAGTTCTTC. Encoded protein: CASSLAGGWDEQFF.

The table lists this clone with a few counts. This chain connects TRBV28 to TRBJ1-2; D is undetermined. Trimming took off 3 bases at V and 4 bases at J, with 9 bases between the two ends. The CDR3 consists of 13 residues. The germline gives CDR1 MDHEN, CDR2 SYDVKM. CDR3 residues: CASSLFTVYGYTF. CDR3 bases: TGTGCCAGCAGTTTGTTCACGGTCTATGGCTACACCTTC.

The rearrangement links TRBV27 to TRBJ2-7; 8 bases line up with TRBD2. Germline CDR1 MNHEY, CDR2 SMNVEV (reference sequence). The V and J ends lost 3 bases and 3 bases, in that order; junction bases with no gene match: 7. The CDR3 is made up of 15 amino acids. CDR3 nucleotides: TGTGCCAGCAGTTTTAATGGACTAGCACACTACGAGCAGTACTTC. It yields the protein CASSFNGLAHYEQYF.

The rearrangement joins TRBV19 to TRBJ2-1; unclear D gene. Germline V gene sequence: CDR1 LNHDA, CDR2 SQIVND (reference sequence). This CDR3 contains 16 residues. Trimming stripped 3 bases from V and 0 bases from J, with 12 bases between. The CDR3 reads CASSISASRSYNEQFF. The DNA of the CDR3 is TGTGCCAGTAGTATCTCAGCGTCCCGCTCCTACAATGAGCAGTTCTTC.

This clone has just one count. The rearrangement uses TRBV21-1 and TRBJ2-2; the DNA was not compared with TRBD2, the D call given in the table. TRBV21-1 is recorded as a pseudogene. The CDR3 has 15 residues. In nucleotides, the CDR3 is TGTGCCAGCAGCAAGGGAGGAACTCCCGTCGGGGAGCTGTTTTTT. Translation gives CASSKGGTPVGELFF.

This chain uses TRBV2 with TRBJ1-1, with 9 bases matching TRBD1. The CDR3 extends over 12 amino acids. Germline-derived CDR1 and CDR2 are SNHLY and FYNNEI. V trimming: 10 bases; J trimming: 10 bases; junction bases outside the gene matches: 10. The chain's CDR3 is CANRPGQGRAFF. CDR3 DNA: TGTGCCAACCGACCGGGACAGGGACGAGCTTTCTTT.